This T cell receptor beta chain was identified during a study of persistence of HIV-infected CD4 T cells. Study at large: A median of about 8 years of suppressive ART preceded sampling.

Study-level points and caveats: Antigen-responding cells were enriched for degenerate expanded CDR3beta sequences.

The stimulus was an HIV-1 Gag 15-mer peptide pool, around 1.1 ug/peptide/mL. Memory cells lacking CD40L and CD69 with high CD45RO were sorted. Undetectable plasma HIV-1 RNA below 50 copies/mL lasted at least 4 years. Sequencing used immunoSEQ version 4 in survey mode. The table came from immunoSEQ multiplex PCR; TCRdb's copy has only in-frame clones and leaves some out. Among just over 35,000 clones, more than 75% were seen once, and the ten largest hold roughly 5.6%. To note about this clone: Its antigen remains unknown.

Germline V gives CDR1 MNHEY, CDR2 SVGAGI. The CDR3 has 15 amino acids. The V and J ends lost 2 bases and 0 bases respectively, with 8 bases between them. This sequence joins TRBV6-5 and TRBJ1-5; D is possibly TRBD1 (6 bases). This sample comprised cultured CD4+ T cells from PBMCs, obtained from a patient who received antiretroviral therapy. This clonotype was obtained from an adult with HIV. The donor label of this sample is uncertain. The CDR3 region is CASSYDRYSNQPQHF. The CDR3 DNA sequence: TGTGCCAGCAGTTACGACAGGTATAGCAATCAGCCCCAGCATTTT.